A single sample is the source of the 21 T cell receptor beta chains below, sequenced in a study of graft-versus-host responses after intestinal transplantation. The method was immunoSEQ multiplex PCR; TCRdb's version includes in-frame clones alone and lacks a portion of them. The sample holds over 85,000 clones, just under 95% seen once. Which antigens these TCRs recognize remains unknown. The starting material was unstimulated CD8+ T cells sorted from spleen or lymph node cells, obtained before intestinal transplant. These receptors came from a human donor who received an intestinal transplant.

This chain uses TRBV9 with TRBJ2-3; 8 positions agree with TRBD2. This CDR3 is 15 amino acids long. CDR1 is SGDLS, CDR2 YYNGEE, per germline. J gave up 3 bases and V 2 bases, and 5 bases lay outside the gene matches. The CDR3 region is CASSVQAGATDTQYF. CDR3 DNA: TGTGCCAGCAGCGTCCAAGCGGGAGCTACAGATACGCAGTATTTT.

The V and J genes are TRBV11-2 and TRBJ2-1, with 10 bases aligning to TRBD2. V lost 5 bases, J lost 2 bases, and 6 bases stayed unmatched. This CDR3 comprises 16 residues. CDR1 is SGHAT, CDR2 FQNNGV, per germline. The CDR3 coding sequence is TGTGCCAGCAGCCGGACCGGGACTAGCGCCTACAATGAGCAGTTCTTC. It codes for CASSRTGTSAYNEQFF.

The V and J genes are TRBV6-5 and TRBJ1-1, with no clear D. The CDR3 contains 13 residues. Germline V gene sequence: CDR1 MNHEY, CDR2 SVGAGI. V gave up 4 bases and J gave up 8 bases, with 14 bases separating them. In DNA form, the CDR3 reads TGTGCCAGCAGTTCCTGGGGTCTACGCGAAGCTTTCTTT. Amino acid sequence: CASSSWGLREAFF.

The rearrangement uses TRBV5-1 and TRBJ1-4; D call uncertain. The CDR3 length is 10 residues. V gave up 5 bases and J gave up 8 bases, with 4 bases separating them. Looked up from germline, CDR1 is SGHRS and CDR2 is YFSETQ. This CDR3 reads CASRGEKLFF. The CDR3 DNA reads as TGCGCCAGCAGAGGAGAAAAACTGTTTTTT.

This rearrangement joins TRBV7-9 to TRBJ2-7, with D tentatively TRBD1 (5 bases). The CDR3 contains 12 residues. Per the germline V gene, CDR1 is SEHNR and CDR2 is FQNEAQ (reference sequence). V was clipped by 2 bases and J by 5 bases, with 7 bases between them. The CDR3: CASSLLGDEQYF. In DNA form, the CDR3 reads TGTGCCAGCAGCTTATTAGGGGACGAGCAGTACTTC. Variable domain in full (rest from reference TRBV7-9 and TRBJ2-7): DTGVSQNPRHKITKRGQNVTFRCDPISEHNRLYWYRQTLGQGPEFLTYFQNEAQLEKSRLLSDRFSAERPKGSFSTLEIQRTEQGDSAMYLCASSLLGDEQYFGPGTRLTVT.

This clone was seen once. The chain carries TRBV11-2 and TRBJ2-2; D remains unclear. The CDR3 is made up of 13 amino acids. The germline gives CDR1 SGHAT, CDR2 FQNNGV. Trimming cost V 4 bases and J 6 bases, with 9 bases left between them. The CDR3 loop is CASSSIYAGELFF. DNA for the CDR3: TGTGCCAGCAGCTCGATCTACGCCGGGGAGCTGTTTTTT. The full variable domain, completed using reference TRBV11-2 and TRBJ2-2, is EAGVAQSPRYKIIEKRQSVAFWCNPISGHATLYWYQQILGQGPKLLIQFQNNGVVDDSQLPKDRFSAERLKGVDSTLKIQPAKLEDSAVYLCASSSIYAGELFFGEGSRLTVL.

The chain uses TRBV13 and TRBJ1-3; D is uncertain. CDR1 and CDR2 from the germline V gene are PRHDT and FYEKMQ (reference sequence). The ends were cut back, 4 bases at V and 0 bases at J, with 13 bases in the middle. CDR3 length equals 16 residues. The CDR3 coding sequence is TGTGCCAGCAGCTCTGTGAATGAACGCTCTGGAAACACCATATATTTT. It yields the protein CASSSVNERSGNTIYF.

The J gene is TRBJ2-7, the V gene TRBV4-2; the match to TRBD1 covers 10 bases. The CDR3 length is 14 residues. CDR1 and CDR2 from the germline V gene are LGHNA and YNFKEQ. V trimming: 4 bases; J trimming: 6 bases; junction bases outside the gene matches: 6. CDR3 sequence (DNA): TGTGCCAGCAGCCCCTTGGGACAGGGGTCCGAGCAGTACTTC. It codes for CASSPLGQGSEQYF.

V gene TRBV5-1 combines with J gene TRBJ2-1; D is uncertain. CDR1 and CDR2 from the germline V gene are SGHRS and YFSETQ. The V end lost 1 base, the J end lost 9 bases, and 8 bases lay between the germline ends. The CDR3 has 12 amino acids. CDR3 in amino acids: CASSLKGPEQFF. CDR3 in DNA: TGCGCCAGCAGCTTGAAGGGCCCTGAGCAGTTCTTC.

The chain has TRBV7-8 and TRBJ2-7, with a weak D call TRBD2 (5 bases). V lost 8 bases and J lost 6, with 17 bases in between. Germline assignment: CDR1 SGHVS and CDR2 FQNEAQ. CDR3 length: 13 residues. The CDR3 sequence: CASGRLPAGEQYF. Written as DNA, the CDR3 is TGTGCCAGCGGCCGACTCCCGGCGGGCGAGCAGTACTTC.

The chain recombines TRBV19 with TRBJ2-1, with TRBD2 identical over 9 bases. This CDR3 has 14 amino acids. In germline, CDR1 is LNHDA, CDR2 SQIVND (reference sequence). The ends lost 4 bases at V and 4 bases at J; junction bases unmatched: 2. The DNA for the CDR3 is TGTGCCAGTAGTACCCTAGCGGGATACAATGAGCAGTTCTTC. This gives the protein CASSTLAGYNEQFF.

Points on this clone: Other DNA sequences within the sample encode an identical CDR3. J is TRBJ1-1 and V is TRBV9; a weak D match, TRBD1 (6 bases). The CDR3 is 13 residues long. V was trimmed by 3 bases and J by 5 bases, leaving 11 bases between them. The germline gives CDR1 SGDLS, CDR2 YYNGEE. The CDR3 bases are TGTGCCAGCAGCGAGGGAGGGGGGACTGAAGCTTTCTTT. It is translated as CASSEGGGTEAFF.

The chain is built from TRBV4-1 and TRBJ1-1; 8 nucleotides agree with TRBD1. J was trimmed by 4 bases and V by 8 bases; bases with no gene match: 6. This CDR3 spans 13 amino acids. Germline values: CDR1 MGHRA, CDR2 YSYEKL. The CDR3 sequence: CASRPTGATEAFF. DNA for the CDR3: TGCGCCAGCCGTCCGACAGGGGCCACTGAAGCTTTCTTT.

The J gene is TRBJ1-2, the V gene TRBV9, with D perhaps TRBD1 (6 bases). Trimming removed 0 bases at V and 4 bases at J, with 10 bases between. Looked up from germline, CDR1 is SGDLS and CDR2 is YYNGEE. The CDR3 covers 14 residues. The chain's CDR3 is CASSVGIGGYGYTF. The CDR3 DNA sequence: TGTGCCAGCAGCGTAGGAATAGGGGGCTATGGCTACACCTTC. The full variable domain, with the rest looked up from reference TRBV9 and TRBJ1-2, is DSGVTQTPKHLITATGQRVTLRCSPRSGDLSVYWYQQSLDQGLQFLIQYYNGEERAKGNILERFSAQQFPDLHSELNLSSLELGDSALYFCASSVGIGGYGYTFGSGTRLTVV.

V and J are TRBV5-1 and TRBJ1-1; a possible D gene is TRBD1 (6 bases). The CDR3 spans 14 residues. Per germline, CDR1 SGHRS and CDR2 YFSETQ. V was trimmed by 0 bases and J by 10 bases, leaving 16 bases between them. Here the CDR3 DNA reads TGCGCCAGCAGCTTGGCGGCAGGGGTTGATTCAGCTTTCTTT. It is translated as CASSLAAGVDSAFF.

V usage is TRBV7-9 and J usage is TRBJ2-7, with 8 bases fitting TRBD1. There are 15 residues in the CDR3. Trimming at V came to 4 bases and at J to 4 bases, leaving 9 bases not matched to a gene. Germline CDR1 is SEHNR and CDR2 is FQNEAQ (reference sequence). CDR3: CASSSGQGGSYEQYF. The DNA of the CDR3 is TGTGCCAGCAGCTCCGGACAGGGAGGTTCGTACGAGCAGTACTTC.

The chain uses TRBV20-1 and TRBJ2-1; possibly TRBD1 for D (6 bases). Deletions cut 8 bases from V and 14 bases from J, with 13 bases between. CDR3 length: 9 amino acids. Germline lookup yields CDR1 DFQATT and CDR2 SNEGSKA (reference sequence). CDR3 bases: TGCAGTCCCGCCCCAGGGGAGTTCTTC. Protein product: CSPAPGEFF.

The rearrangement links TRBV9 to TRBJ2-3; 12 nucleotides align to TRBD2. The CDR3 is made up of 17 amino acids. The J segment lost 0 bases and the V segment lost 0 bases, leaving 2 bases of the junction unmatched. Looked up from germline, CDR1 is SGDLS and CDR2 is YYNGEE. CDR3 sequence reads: CASSVAGTSGSTDTQYF. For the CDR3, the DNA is TGTGCCAGCAGCGTAGCTGGGACTAGCGGGAGCACAGATACGCAGTATTTT.

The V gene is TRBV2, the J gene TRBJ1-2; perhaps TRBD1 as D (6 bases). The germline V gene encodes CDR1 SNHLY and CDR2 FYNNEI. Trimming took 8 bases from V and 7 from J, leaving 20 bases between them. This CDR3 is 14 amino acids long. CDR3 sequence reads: CASLPDRTPRGYTF. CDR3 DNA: TGTGCCAGCCTCCCGGACAGAACCCCCCGTGGCTACACCTTC.

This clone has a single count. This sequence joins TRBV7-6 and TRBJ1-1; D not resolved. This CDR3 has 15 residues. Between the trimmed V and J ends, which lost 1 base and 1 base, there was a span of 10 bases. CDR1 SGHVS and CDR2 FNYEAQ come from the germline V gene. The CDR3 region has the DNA TGTGCCAGCAGCTTAGGAGACGCGAGGAACACTGAAGCTTTCTTT. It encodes CASSLGDARNTEAFF.

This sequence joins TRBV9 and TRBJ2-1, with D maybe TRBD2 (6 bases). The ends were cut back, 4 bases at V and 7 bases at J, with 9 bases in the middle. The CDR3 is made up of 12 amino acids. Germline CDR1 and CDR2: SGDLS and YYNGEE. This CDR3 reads CASSPTRNEQFF. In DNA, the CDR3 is TGTGCCAGCAGCCCGACTAGAAATGAGCAGTTCTTC.